The 5 T cell receptor beta chains presented below share a single source sample, sequenced in a study of blood T cell repertoires in COVID-19. Some clones are missing from TCRdb's copy, which holds only in-frame ones; the method was immunoSEQ multiplex PCR. The sample holds some 48,000 clones, around four fifths seen once. Sequenced sample: PBMCs or T cells enriched from blood (not recorded which). The receptors here all came from a woman between 45 and 65 years old with acute COVID-19.

CDR3 sequence reads: CASSQRGGPYEQYF. The DNA for the CDR3 is TGTGCCAGCAGTCAGCGGGGGGGCCCCTACGAGCAGTACTTC. The chain uses TRBV6-5 and TRBJ2-7, with 10 bases lining up with TRBD2. The V segment lost 5 bases and the J segment 2 bases; nucleotides outside the gene matches: 3. CDR3 size: 14 residues. Germline lookup yields CDR1 MNHEY and CDR2 SVGAGI.

J is TRBJ1-6 and V is TRBV7-2, with 10 nucleotides matching TRBD1. CDR1 and CDR2 from the germline V gene are SGHTA and FQGNSA. V lost 4 bases to trimming and J lost 4 bases; unmatched junction nucleotides: 4. The CDR3 length is 16 residues. CDR3 loop: CASSYDRGPYNSPLHF. The DNA of the CDR3 is TGTGCCAGCAGCTACGACAGGGGGCCTTATAATTCACCCCTCCACTTT.

This clone was observed a few times. This chain joins TRBV7-8 and TRBJ2-2; no clear D. With 2 bases removed from V and 1 base from J, the gap between germline ends came to 11 bases. The CDR3 sequence is 16 residues long. Germline CDR1 and CDR2: SGHVS and FQNEAQ. CDR3 sequence reads: CASSLNSLVNTGELFF. Written as DNA, the CDR3 is TGTGCCAGCAGCTTAAATTCCCTTGTGAACACCGGGGAGCTGTTTTTT.

The chain uses TRBV2 and TRBJ1-2; D perhaps matches TRBD1 (6 bases). The CDR3 has 15 amino acids. Germline V CDR1 and CDR2: SNHLY, FYNNEI. Between the trimmed V and J ends, which lost 4 bases and 5 bases, there was a span of 17 bases. The CDR3 DNA reads as TGTGCCAGCAGTGCCTCGGGACAAGGAGGTTATGGCTACACCTTC. Its translation is CASSASGQGGYGYTF.

The CDR3 DNA sequence: TGTGCCAGCAGCCAAGATGGAGGGATGGAAAACATTCAGTACTTC. This encodes CASSQDGGMENIQYF. The V gene is TRBV3-1 (or the pseudogene TRBV3-2), the J gene TRBJ2-4, with a tentative D call TRBD2 (6 bases). This CDR3 contains 15 residues. V was clipped by 0 bases and J by 5 bases, with 11 bases between them. Per the germline V gene, CDR1 is LGHDT and CDR2 is YNNKEL (reference sequence).